The entry below describes one T cell receptor (beta chain). Its specificity is unknown. There are 13 residues in the CDR3. The V end was cut by 5 bases, the J end by 1 base, with 8 bases between. Germline CDR1 reads LNHDA; CDR2 reads SQIVND (reference sequence). The data originate from a study of OX40 agonist ivuxolimab in advanced cancers. Study in general: Head and neck, renal cell, melanoma or hepatocellular carcinoma were the cancers that dose-escalation patients had. Study-level findings and limits: The expanded peripheral T cells' antigen specificity was not determined. Low levels of normalized T-cell clonal expansion also appeared in some nonresponders.

The method was immunoSEQ multiplex PCR; TCRdb's version includes in-frame clones alone and lacks a portion of them. The data show 72,000 or so clones, with 87% seen just once and approximately 1.3% held by the top ten. The V gene is TRBV19, the J gene TRBJ1-1; D is uncertain. The starting material was CD4+ or CD8+ T cells sorted from blood, obtained in a trial of the OX40 agonist ivuxolimab. This clonotype was sampled from an adult with an advanced solid tumor such as melanoma, head and neck, liver or kidney cancer. CDR3 amino acids: CASSGRRNTEAFF. CDR3 nucleotides: TGTGCCAGTAGTGGCAGGAGGAACACTGAAGCTTTCTTT.